This T cell receptor beta chain was sequenced for a study of blood T cell repertoires in COVID-19. Original processing notes: For nucleated cells, counts were estimated from reference gene primer amplification. Data came from immunoSEQ multiplex PCR; TCRdb stores just in-frame clones and leaves some out. V, J and clone size are those of that table, while D and trimming were read from the DNA. Seen here are approximately 390,000 clones, about 87% observed once, and the top ten hold about 9.4%. Germline CDR1 LGHDT, CDR2 YNNKEL (reference sequence). With 6 bases removed from V and 0 bases from J, the gap between germline ends came to 9 bases. This CDR3 has 13 amino acids. Each recovered donor of Cohort 3 presented with two negative PCRs, clearance, or symptom resolution. This clone has more than one count but fewer than ten.

Source material: PBMCs or T cells enriched from blood (not recorded which). The chain has TRBV3-1 (or the pseudogene TRBV3-2) and TRBJ2-7; possibly TRBD2 for D (5 bases). The receptor was isolated from a woman in her 50s who had recovered from COVID-19. The CDR3 DNA reads as TGTGCCAGCAGGGACTCAATCTCCTACGAGCAGTACTTC. Its protein is CASRDSISYEQYF.